This T cell receptor (beta chain) was retrieved from a study of T cell responses to AZD1222 COVID-19 vaccine. Clones were read by immunoSEQ multiplex PCR, and TCRdb kept only the in-frame ones, dropping some. The sample gives approximately 88,000 clones, 85% to 90% of which show up once; 4% to 5% is in the top ten. This clonotype was sampled from an adult who received the AZD1222 COVID-19 vaccine. The sample here was peripheral blood, taken 28 days after the second AZD1222 dose.

Written as DNA, the CDR3 is TGTGCCAGCAGTTGGGACAGGGGCAGCAATCAGCCCCAGCATTTT. Its protein is CASSWDRGSNQPQHF. The chain uses TRBV6-6 and TRBJ1-5; 10 nucleotides align to TRBD1. Germline V gives CDR1 MNHNY, CDR2 SVGAGI (reference sequence). CDR3 length: 15 residues. V gave up 4 bases and J gave up 1 base; unmatched junction bases: 1.